These 13 T cell receptor beta chains were all obtained from the same sample, sequenced in a study of cytomegalovirus exposure and HLA in healthy donors. TCRdb's copy holds only in-frame clones and misses some; the assay was immunoSEQ multiplex PCR. In the table there are 150,000 to 160,000 clones, about 86% of which are singletons. The source material was PBMCs. The receptors were gathered from a human donor in good health.

This clone was detected a few times. The chain couples TRBV7-9 to TRBJ2-7, with D uncertain. Germline V gene lookup returns CDR1 SEHNR and CDR2 FQNEAQ (reference sequence). Between the trimmed V and J ends, which lost 5 bases and 4 bases, there was a span of 9 bases. There are 12 residues in the CDR3. The CDR3 nucleotides are TGTGCCAGCAGCCTCTCCTTTTACGAGCAGTACTTC. As protein: CASSLSFYEQYF.

V is TRBV29-1 and J is TRBJ2-3, with 9 nucleotides matching TRBD2. Germline V gene sequence: CDR1 SQVTM, CDR2 ANQGSEA. The V gene end was trimmed by 5 bases and the J gene end by 2 bases; junction bases not matched to a gene: 2. This CDR3 has 13 residues. This CDR3 is CSVSGRYTDTQYF. The CDR3 region has the DNA TGCAGCGTTAGCGGGAGGTACACAGATACGCAGTATTTT.

This clone occurred a few times. The chain employs TRBV19 and TRBJ2-1; 9 bases are a match to TRBD1. V shed 9 bases, J shed 4 bases, and the junction held 7 bases outside the gene matches. Germline V CDR1 and CDR2: LNHDA, SQIVND (reference sequence). This CDR3 comprises 14 residues. CDR3 bases: TGTGCCAGCGGGGGACAGGGCATTTACAATGAGCAGTTCTTC. Translated: CASGGQGIYNEQFF.

The rearrangement uses TRBV14 and TRBJ1-2, with 8 bases lining up with TRBD1. CDR3 size: 15 residues. In germline, CDR1 is SGHDN, CDR2 FVKESK. V lost 5 bases to trimming and J lost 4 bases; unmatched junction nucleotides: 9. The CDR3 DNA follows: TGTGCCAGCAGCAAGGGGACAGGCGCATCCTATGGCTACACCTTC. Its translation: CASSKGTGASYGYTF.

The rearrangement uses TRBV12-2 and TRBJ1-1; the table's D call of TRBD1 was not tested on the DNA. TRBV12-2 represents a pseudogene. This CDR3 spans 13 amino acids. The CDR3 reads CASPLRITQGAFF. The CDR3 DNA reads as TGTGCAAGTCCACTCCGAATAACGCAGGGAGCTTTCTTT.

The chain uses TRBV5-1 and TRBJ1-1; 7 bases are shared with TRBD1. This CDR3 comprises 15 residues. Trimming took 0 bases from V and 7 from J; bases not matched to a gene: 9. Germline assignment: CDR1 SGHRS and CDR2 YFSETQ. As DNA, the CDR3 is TGCGCCAGCAGCTTGGGTCTTATAGGGGGCTTTGAAGCTTTCTTT. Its protein product is CASSLGLIGGFEAFF.

The rearrangement uses TRBV7-2 and TRBJ1-5, with D maybe TRBD1 (6 bases). Germline V lookup: CDR1 SGHTA, CDR2 FQGNSA. The germline V and J ends were trimmed by 6 bases and 1 base, with 19 bases remaining between them. The length of the CDR3 is 17 residues. CDR3 protein: CASRGGGVVGSNQPQHF. CDR3 in DNA: TGTGCCAGCAGGGGTGGGGGCGTCGTTGGAAGCAATCAGCCCCAGCATTTT.

V and J are TRBV7-3 and TRBJ1-1; D unclear. The V gene lost 5 bases and the J gene lost 0 bases, with 13 bases spanning the gap. The CDR3 consists of 15 residues. Germline CDR1 and CDR2: SGHTA and FQGTGA. The CDR3 region is CASSLTWAVNTEAFF. The CDR3 bases are TGTGCCAGCAGCCTCACCTGGGCCGTGAACACTGAAGCTTTCTTT.

The CDR3, as DNA: TGCGCCAGCAGCTTAAGGACAGAGAGATACAATGAGCAGTTCTTC. It encodes CASSLRTERYNEQFF. The chain carries TRBV5-1 and TRBJ2-1, with D possibly TRBD1 on 6 matching bases. With 2 bases removed from V and 4 bases from J, the gap between germline ends came to 13 bases. Looked up from germline, CDR1 is SGHRS and CDR2 is YFSETQ. The CDR3 totals 15 residues.

The rearrangement links TRBV2 to TRBJ2-1, with 10 bases identical to TRBD2. The germline V gene has CDR1 SNHLY and CDR2 FYNNEI. The V segment lost 1 base and the J segment 5 bases; nucleotides outside the gene matches: 8. The CDR3 runs 17 residues. CDR3 DNA sequence: TGTGCCAGCAGTGAAGGTCTACTAGCGGGAATCAACAATGAGCAGTTCTTC. It codes for CASSEGLLAGINNEQFF.

This chain joins TRBV12-5 and TRBJ1-5; 10 bases are a match to TRBD1. Germline loops: CDR1 LGHNT, CDR2 FRNRAP. CDR3 size: 13 residues. V was clipped by 7 bases and J by 7 bases; unmatched bases: 4. Written as DNA, the CDR3 is TGTGCTAGTGCCGGGACAGGGGACCAGCCCCAGCATTTT. Translation gives CASAGTGDQPQHF.

CDR3 nucleotide sequence: TGTGCCAGCAGCTTCTCTTTGTATAATTCACCCCTCCACTTT. It translates to CASSFSLYNSPLHF. The chain recombines TRBV7-9 with TRBJ1-6; no reliable D call. The CDR3 totals 14 residues. The V gene lost 3 bases and the J gene lost 4 bases, with 7 bases spanning the gap. Looked up from germline, CDR1 is SEHNR and CDR2 is FQNEAQ (reference sequence).

The rearrangement joins TRBV9 to TRBJ2-7, with 8 bases fitting TRBD1. CDR1 and CDR2 from the germline V gene are SGDLS and YYNGEE. CDR3 length: 13 residues. Germline trimming cut 4 bases from V and 4 bases from J; bases unmatched to any gene: 4. DNA of the CDR3: TGTGCCAGCAGCCTTGGACAGGGTTACGAGCAGTACTTC. Translating it yields CASSLGQGYEQYF.